This T cell receptor beta chain was found in a study of OX40 agonist ivuxolimab in advanced cancers. Assay: immunoSEQ multiplex PCR; the TCRdb copy retains only in-frame clones and omits some. This table has some 68,000 clones, 85% to 90% appearing once. Trimming left V 4 bases short and J 3 bases short, with 9 bases between. The length of the CDR3 is 12 residues. Germline loops: CDR1 GTSNPN, CDR2 SVGIG (reference sequence). This clone was observed a few times. This TCR was recovered from an adult with an advanced solid tumor such as melanoma, head and neck, liver or kidney cancer. The V gene is TRBV30, the J gene TRBJ1-1; D unclear. The material sequenced was CD4+ or CD8+ T cells sorted from blood, taken in a trial of the OX40 agonist ivuxolimab. The CDR3 bases are TGTGCCTGGAAGAGGCAGTACACTGAAGCTTTCTTT. It yields the protein CAWKRQYTEAFF.